This entry lists 8 T cell receptor beta chains sequenced from one sample in a study of human T cells and chemical hapten exposure. The sample's time point: pre-sensitization, week 0. Treatment: therapeutic diphenylcyclopropenone sensitization with weekly scalp DPC. TCRdb itself ran the RACE reads through MiXCR, one entry per CDR3 protein. The data show a few hundred thousand distinct CDR3 sequences, 5% to 6.5% seen once. The specimen comprised whole blood, sampled in connection with sensitization to the hapten diphenylcyclopropenone (DPC). The receptors stem from a woman aged 18 to 35 with alopecia areata. Some clones in this sample may be carry-over from other donors' samples.

In this sample, this clonotype turned up a few times. The rearrangement uses TRBV24-1 and TRBJ1-5; D ambiguous. This CDR3 has 14 amino acids. Trimming took 3 bases from V and 2 from J, leaving 7 bases between them. Germline lookup yields CDR1 KGHDR and CDR2 SFDVKD. The CDR3: CATSDPGGNQPQHF. CDR3 in DNA: TGTGCCACCAGTGATCCCGGGGGCAATCAGCCCCAGCATTTT.

About this clonotype itself: Given the absence of the conserved phenylalanine or tryptophan at the CDR3 end, a read error is likely. This chain connects TRBV10-3 to TRBJ1-2; 9 positions agree with TRBD1. This CDR3 has 17 amino acids. Germline V gene lookup returns CDR1 ENHRY and CDR2 SYGVKD. With V trimmed by 6 bases and J by 4 bases, 15 bases remained unmatched. The CDR3 region has the DNA TGTGCCATCAGCGTCTCCGGGACAGGGCTAGAATTCTATGGCTACACCATC. Translation: CAISVSGTGLEFYGYTI.

This clonotype was seen a handful of times. The V call is TRBV11-2, the J call TRBJ1-4; 7 bases are a match to TRBD1. Germline V lookup: CDR1 SGHAT, CDR2 FQNNGV. J lost 8 bases, V lost 5 bases, and 5 bases had no gene match. CDR3 size: 13 residues. CDR3 loop: CASSPTGVEKLFF. As DNA, the CDR3 is TGTGCCAGCAGCCCTACAGGGGTAGAAAAACTGTTTTTT. The entire variable domain, with the rest obtained from reference TRBV11-2 and TRBJ1-4, is as follows: EAGVAQSPRYKIIEKRQSVAFWCNPISGHATLYWYQQILGQGPKLLIQFQNNGVVDDSQLPKDRFSAERLKGVDSTLKIQPAKLEDSAVYLCASSPTGVEKLFFGSGTQLSVL.

The chain links TRBV20-1 to TRBJ2-7; unclear D gene. Trimming shortened V by 5 bases and J by 3 bases, and 29 bases separated the two germline ends. The germline V gene has CDR1 DFQATT and CDR2 SNEGSKA (reference sequence). The CDR3 covers 18 residues. CDR3 residues: CSAFGLLILTGPNYEQYF. The CDR3 DNA sequence: TGCAGTGCTTTTGGGCTCCTAATTTTAACCGGGCCCAACTACGAGCAGTACTTC.

There are many counts of this clonotype. The rearrangement links TRBV20-1 to TRBJ2-3; TRBD2 matches 12 bases. The CDR3 contains 14 residues. The V gene's germline CDR1 is DFQATT and CDR2 SNEGSKA (reference sequence). J lost 2 bases, V lost 5 bases, and 2 bases had no gene match. CDR3 residues: CSAPSGGDTDTQYF. DNA of the CDR3: TGCAGTGCTCCTAGCGGGGGGGACACAGATACGCAGTATTTT.

This clonotype was seen a handful of times. The gene calls are TRBV5-1 and TRBJ2-5; D might be TRBD1 or TRBD2, each matching 6 bases. Deletions cut 5 bases from V and 4 bases from J, with 18 bases between. Germline-derived CDR1 and CDR2 are SGHRS and YFSETQ. This CDR3 has 15 residues. DNA of the CDR3: TGCGCCAGCAGGCCGGAGGGGGGTGTAGGAGAGACCCAGTACTTC. As protein: CASRPEGGVGETQYF. The full variable domain, rest sourced from reference TRBV5-1 and TRBJ2-5, is KAGVTQTPRYLIKTRGQQVTLSCSPISGHRSVSWYQQTPGQGLQFLFEYFSETQRNKGNFPGRFSGRQFSNSRSEMNVSTLELGDSALYLCASRPEGGVGETQYFGPGTRLLVL.

CDR3 DNA sequence: TGCGCCAGCAGCTGGGGTCTGACAGGAATAAGCACAGATACGCAGTATTTT. It codes for CASSWGLTGISTDTQYF. The chain links TRBV5-1 to TRBJ2-3; possibly TRBD1 for D (6 bases). Per germline, CDR1 SGHRS and CDR2 YFSETQ. Trimming cost V 3 bases and J 0 bases, with 17 bases left between them. The CDR3 extends over 17 amino acids.

This clonotype is categorized as medium-sized. This chain joins TRBV4-3 and TRBJ2-1; 10 bases are a match to TRBD2. The junction had 8 bases not matched to a gene; V was cut back by 0 bases and J by 0 bases. Germline CDR1 is LGHNA and CDR2 is YSLEER. This CDR3 region has 19 residues. The CDR3 sequence: CASSQDSGGQGTSYNEQFF. The CDR3 nucleotides read TGCGCCAGCAGCCAAGATAGCGGGGGGCAGGGAACCTCCTACAATGAGCAGTTCTTC.